This entry features one T cell receptor beta chain sequence. V was trimmed by 5 bases and J by 3 bases, leaving 13 bases between them. CDR3 length: 14 residues. The V gene's germline CDR1 is MNHEY and CDR2 SMNVEV (reference sequence). This specimen belongs to a study of CD8+ T cells in alopecia areata. PBMCs served as the source from which CD4+ and CD8+ T cells were sorted. Reverse transcribed after extraction, RNA yielded cDNA as the sequencing template. The assay was immunoSEQ multiplex PCR, and TCRdb's table has in-frame clones only and misses some. The sample carries 100,000 to 150,000 clones, approximately 48% recorded once.

The sample in question was CD8+ T cells sorted from blood, obtained at week 0. The source is a human donor with alopecia areata. The chain employs TRBV27 and TRBJ1-2; no firm D call. CDR3 nucleotide sequence: TGTGCCAGCAGTCCCGGGCCCATCGACTATGGCTACACCTTC. Amino acid sequence: CASSPGPIDYGYTF.